These T cell receptor beta chains were read from a single sample in a study of neoadjuvant anti-PD-1 for oral cavity cancer. Clones were sequenced by immunoSEQ multiplex PCR, and TCRdb holds only the in-frame ones, with some missing. Altogether 73,000 or so clones are present, roughly 84% being singletons, with the ten largest covering 3% to 3.5%. Sequences were derived from PBMCs, sampled after nivolumab (anti-PD-1) treatment. These receptors all come from a person between 35 and 79 years old with oral cavity squamous cell carcinoma. The CDR3 runs from the conserved cysteine through the conserved F or W. D genes are given only for firm matches. Clone size, where shown, is once, few, many, or a class for clones that have expanded.

TRBV19,TRBD1,-,CASSIAPSGQGRTDTEAFF
TRBV10-3,-,-,CAISPLWGFEGNTIYF
TRBV2,TRBD2,-,CASSILAGGTGELFF
TRBV30,-,-,CAWSPGGGDNQPQHF
TRBV7-6,-,-,CASSLVEAAAYEQYF
TRBV10-2,TRBD2,-,CASSGAGGPTGELFF
TRBV10-1,TRBD2,-,CASSRTGTRRYEQYF
TRBV5-6,TRBD1,-,CASSETGFDEQFF
TRBV6-1,-,-,CASSEIDRYEQYF
TRBV7-3,TRBD2,-,CASSIGTIQETQYF
TRBV5-6,-,-,CASSLSSRLSYEQYF
TRBV10-3,-,-,CAISGGPGDEQFF
TRBV11-3,-,-,CASSRGGEGTQYF
TRBV14,TRBD1,-,CASSPIGTAGAKNIQYF
TRBV10-1,TRBD1,few,CASSDTRQGISYEQYF
TRBV5-6,-,-,CASSLATLSTGELFF
TRBV6-5,-,few,CASSPGVGPGNTIYF
TRBV9,TRBD2,-,CASSVVGLAGEGQFF
TRBV7-9,-,-,CASSQGANQNTEAFF
TRBV5-1,-,-,CASSLADTEAFF
TRBV19,-,-,CASSKEDRALEQYF
TRBV7-8,-,-,CASSALQGPSGNTIYF
TRBV29-1,-,-,CSVEEGQGIPDTQYF
TRBV30,TRBD1,-,CAWSKGTDIPMWGGELFF
TRBV7-3,TRBD2,-,CASSLGPGLAGDTQYF
TRBV7-7,-,-,CASSLGVEETQYF
TRBV5-1,-,-,CASSLGGEPYNEQFF
TRBV6-5,TRBD1,-,CASRRDRGLPYEQYF
TRBV6-1,-,-,CASIVLANTDTQYF
TRBV30,TRBD1,-,CAGWDRGPNEQFF
TRBV7-9,-,-,CASSSSTDTQYF
TRBV7-9,-,-,CASSLGALYNEQFF
TRBV18,-,few,CASSQGERIEAFF
TRBV9,-,once,CASSPGGGNTIYF
TRBV4-2,-,-,CASSQPDQPQHF